This T cell receptor (beta chain) was documented in a study of T-cell reconstitution after alpha-beta-depleted transplantation in children. Study-wide results and limits: T cells produced anew were the main source of T-cell counts and diversity one year after transplant. Some patients owed their high day-60 TCRbeta diversity to surviving recipient T cells and thymic progenitors.

Construction of the TCRbeta library involved unique molecular identifiers. TCRdb reprocessed the PCR reads via MiXCR and lists one record per CDR3 protein. The sample contains about 300,000 distinct CDR3 sequences, roughly 7.8% of which appear only once. Comment on this clonotype: The antigen remains undetermined.

V lost 3 bases to trimming and J lost 0 bases, with 15 bases between them. Germline CDR1 and CDR2: SEHNR and FQNEAQ (reference sequence). The CDR3 has 16 residues. The V call is TRBV7-9, the J call TRBJ2-7; the D gene is possibly TRBD2 (6 bases). Sequenced material: peripheral blood, taken 360 days after TCRalphabeta/CD19-depleted stem cell transplant. This sequence was found in a female patient aged 2 to 10 who had a stem cell transplant for Fanconi anemia, so the T cells may come from the graft donor. The CDR3 loop is CASSLPRGTGSYEQYF. Written as DNA, the CDR3 is TGTGCCAGCAGCTTGCCCCGGGGGACGGGCTCCTACGAGCAGTACTTC.